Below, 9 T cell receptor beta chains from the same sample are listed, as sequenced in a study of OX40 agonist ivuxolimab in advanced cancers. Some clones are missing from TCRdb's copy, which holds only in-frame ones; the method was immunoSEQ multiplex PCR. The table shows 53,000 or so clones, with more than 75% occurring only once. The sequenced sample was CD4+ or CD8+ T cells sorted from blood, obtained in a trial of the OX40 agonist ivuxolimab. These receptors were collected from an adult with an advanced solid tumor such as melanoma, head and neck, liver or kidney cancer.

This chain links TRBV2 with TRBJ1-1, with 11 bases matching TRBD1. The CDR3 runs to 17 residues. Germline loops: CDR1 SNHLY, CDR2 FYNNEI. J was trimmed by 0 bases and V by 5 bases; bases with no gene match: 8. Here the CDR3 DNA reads TGTGCCAGCAGTTTACGGACAGGGGGCTTCATGAACACTGAAGCTTTCTTT. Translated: CASSLRTGGFMNTEAFF.

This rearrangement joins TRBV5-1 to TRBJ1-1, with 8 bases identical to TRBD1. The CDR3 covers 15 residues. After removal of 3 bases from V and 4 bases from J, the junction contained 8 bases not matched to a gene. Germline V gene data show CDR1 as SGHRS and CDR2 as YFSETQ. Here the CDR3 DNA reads TGCGCCAGCAGCTGGGGCCGACAGGGGAGCACTGAAGCTTTCTTT. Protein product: CASSWGRQGSTEAFF.

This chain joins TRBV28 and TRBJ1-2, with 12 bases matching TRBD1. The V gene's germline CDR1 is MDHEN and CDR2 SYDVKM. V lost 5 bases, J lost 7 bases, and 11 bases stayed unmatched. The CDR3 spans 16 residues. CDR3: CASSPTGTGGGFGYTF. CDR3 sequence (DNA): TGTGCCAGCAGTCCCACCGGGACAGGGGGCGGTTTTGGCTACACCTTC.

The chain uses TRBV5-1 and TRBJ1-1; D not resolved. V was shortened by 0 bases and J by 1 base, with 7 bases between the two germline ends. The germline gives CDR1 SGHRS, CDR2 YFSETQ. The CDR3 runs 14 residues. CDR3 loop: CASSLVVGNTEAFF. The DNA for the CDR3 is TGCGCCAGCAGCTTGGTTGTGGGGAACACTGAAGCTTTCTTT.

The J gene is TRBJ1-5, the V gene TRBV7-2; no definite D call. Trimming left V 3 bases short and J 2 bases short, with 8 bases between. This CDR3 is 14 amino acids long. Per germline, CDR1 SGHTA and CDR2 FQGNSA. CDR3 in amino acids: CASSFTFGNQPQHF. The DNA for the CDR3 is TGTGCCAGCAGCTTCACTTTTGGCAATCAGCCCCAGCATTTT.

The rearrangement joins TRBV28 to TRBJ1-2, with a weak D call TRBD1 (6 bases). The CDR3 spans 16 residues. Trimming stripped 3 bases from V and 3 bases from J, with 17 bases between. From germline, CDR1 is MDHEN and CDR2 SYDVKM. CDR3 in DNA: TGTGCCAGCAGTTTCCCCCTCAGGGGAGGTGACTATGGCTACACCTTC. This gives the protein CASSFPLRGGDYGYTF.

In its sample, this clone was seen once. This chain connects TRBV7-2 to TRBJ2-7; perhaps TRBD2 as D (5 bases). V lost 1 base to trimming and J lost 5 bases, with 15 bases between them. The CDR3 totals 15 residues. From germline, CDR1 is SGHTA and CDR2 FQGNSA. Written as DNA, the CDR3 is TGTGCCAGCAGCTTAGAGGGTAGGGAGATCGACGAGCAGTACTTC. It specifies CASSLEGREIDEQYF.

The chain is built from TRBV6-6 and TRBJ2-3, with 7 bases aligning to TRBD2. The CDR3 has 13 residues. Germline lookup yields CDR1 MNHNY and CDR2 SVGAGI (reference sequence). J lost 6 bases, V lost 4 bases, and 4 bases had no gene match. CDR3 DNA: TGTGCCAGCAGTTCCGGGAGGCGCGATACGCAGTATTTT. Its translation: CASSSGRRDTQYF.

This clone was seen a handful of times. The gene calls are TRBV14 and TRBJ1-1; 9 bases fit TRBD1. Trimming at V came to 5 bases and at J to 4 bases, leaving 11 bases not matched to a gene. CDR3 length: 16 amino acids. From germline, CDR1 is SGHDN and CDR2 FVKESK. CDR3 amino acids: CASSRKHRGLGTEAFF. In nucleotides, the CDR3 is TGTGCCAGCAGCAGGAAACACAGGGGGCTGGGCACTGAAGCTTTCTTT.